This TCR beta chain was profiled in a study of immune reconstitution after stem cell transplant in scleroderma. TCRdb passed the RT-PCR reads through MiXCR, listing each CDR3 protein once. The repertoire holds fewer than 5,000 distinct CDR3 sequences, 8.5% seen once, with around 3.9% in the top ten. By sample fraction, this clonotype is medium-sized. Collection took place before or after autologous hematopoietic stem cell transplantation (not recorded which). The receptor was derived from a male donor with systemic sclerosis.

CDR3 coding DNA: TGCAGCGTTGACTCCGACAGGGATGAGCAGTTCTTC. It is translated as CSVDSDRDEQFF. This chain connects TRBV29-1 to TRBJ2-1, with 7 bases matching TRBD1. V dropped 3 bases and J dropped 8; count of bases not matched to a gene: 4. The CDR3 consists of 12 residues. CDR1 and CDR2 (germline): SQVTM, ANQGSEA.